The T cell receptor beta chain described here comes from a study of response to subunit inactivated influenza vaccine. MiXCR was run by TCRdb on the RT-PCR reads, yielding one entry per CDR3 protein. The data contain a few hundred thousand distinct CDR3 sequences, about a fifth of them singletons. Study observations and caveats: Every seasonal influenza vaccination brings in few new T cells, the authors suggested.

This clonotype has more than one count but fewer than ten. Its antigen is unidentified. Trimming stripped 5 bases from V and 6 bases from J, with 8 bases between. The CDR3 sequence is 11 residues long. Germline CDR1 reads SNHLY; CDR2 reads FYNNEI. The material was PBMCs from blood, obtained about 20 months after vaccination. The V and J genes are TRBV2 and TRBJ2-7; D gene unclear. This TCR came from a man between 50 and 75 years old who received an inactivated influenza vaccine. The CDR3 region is CASSNLSEQYF. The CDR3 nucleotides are TGTGCCAGCAGTAACTTGAGCGAGCAGTACTTC.